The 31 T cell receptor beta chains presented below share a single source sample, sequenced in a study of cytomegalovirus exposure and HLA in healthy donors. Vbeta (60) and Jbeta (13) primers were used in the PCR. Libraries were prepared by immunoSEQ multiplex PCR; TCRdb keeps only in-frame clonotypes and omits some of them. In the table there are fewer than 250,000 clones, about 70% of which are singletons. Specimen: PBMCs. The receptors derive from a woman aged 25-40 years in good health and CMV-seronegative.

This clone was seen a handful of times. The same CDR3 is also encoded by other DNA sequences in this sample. The CDR3 here is CASSAGLADNEQFF. The CDR3 DNA sequence: TGTGCCAGCAGCGCAGGACTAGCGGACAATGAGCAGTTCTTC. V usage is TRBV9 and J usage is TRBJ2-1; TRBD2 aligns across 10 bases. With 3 bases clipped from V and 5 bases from J, the junction kept 2 bases outside the gene matches. This CDR3 spans 14 amino acids. The germline V gene encodes CDR1 SGDLS and CDR2 YYNGEE. Variable domain in full (rest from reference TRBV9 and TRBJ2-1): DSGVTQTPKHLITATGQRVTLRCSPRSGDLSVYWYQQSLDQGLQFLIQYYNGEERAKGNILERFSAQQFPDLHSELNLSSLELGDSALYFCASSAGLADNEQFFGPGTRLTVL.

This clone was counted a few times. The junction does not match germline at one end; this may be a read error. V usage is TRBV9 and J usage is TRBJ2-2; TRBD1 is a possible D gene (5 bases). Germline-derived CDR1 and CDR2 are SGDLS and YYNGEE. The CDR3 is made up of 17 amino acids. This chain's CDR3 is CDSSAPRLQENTGELFF. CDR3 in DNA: TGTGACAGCAGCGCCCCAAGGTTACAGGAGAACACCGGGGAGCTGTTTTTT.

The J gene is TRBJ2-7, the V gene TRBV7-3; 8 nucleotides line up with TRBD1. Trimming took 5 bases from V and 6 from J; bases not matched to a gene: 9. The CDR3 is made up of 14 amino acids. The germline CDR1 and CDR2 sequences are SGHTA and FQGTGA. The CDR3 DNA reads TGTGCCAGCAGCACAACAGGGGGTCGGAGCGAGCAGTACTTC. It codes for CASSTTGGRSEQYF.

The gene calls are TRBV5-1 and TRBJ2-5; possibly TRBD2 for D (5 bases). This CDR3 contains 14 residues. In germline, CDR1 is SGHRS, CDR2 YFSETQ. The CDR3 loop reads CASSWPEVQETQYF. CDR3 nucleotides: TGCGCAAGTTCCTGGCCGGAGGTCCAAGAGACCCAGTACTTC.

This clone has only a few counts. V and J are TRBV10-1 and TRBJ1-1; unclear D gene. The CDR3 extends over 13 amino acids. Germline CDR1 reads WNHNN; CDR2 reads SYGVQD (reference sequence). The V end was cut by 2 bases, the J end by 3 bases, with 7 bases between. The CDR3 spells CASSEEGDTEAFF. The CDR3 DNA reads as TGCGCCAGCAGTGAGGAGGGTGACACTGAAGCTTTCTTT.

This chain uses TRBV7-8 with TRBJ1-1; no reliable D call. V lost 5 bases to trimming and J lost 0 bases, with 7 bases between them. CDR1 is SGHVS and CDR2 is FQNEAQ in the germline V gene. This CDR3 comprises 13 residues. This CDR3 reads CASSRQMNTEAFF. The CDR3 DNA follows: TGTGCCAGCAGCCGACAAATGAACACTGAAGCTTTCTTT.

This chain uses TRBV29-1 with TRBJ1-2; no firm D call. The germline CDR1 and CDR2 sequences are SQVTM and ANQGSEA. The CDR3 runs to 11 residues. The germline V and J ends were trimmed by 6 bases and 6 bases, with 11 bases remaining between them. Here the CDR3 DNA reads TGCAGCGTAGCCCTAGGCGATGGCTACACCTTC. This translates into CSVALGDGYTF.

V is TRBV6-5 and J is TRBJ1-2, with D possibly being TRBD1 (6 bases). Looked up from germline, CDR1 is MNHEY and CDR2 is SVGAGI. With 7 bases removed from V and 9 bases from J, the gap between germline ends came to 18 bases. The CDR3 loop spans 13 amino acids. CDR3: CASNPTGWASYTF. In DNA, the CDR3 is TGTGCCAGCAATCCTACAGGGTGGGCTAGCTACACCTTC.

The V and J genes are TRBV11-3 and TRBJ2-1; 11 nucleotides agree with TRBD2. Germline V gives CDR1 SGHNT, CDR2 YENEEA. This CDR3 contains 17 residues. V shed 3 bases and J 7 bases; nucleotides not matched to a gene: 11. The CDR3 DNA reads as TGTGCCAGCAGCTTGGATTCCGGGACTAGCGGTTTAAATGAGCAGTTCTTC. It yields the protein CASSLDSGTSGLNEQFF.

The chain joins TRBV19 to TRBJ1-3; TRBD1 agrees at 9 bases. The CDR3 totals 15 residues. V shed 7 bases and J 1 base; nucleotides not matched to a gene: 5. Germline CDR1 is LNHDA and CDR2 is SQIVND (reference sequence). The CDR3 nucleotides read TGTGCCAGTATTTTACAGGGGGCGTCTGGAAACACCATATATTTT. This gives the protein CASILQGASGNTIYF. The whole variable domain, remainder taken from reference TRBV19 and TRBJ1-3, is DGGITQSPKYLFRKEGQNVTLSCEQNLNHDAMYWYRQDPGQGLRLIYYSQIVNDFQKGDIAEGYSVSREKKESFPLTVTSAQKNPTAFYLCASILQGASGNTIYFGEGSWLTVV.

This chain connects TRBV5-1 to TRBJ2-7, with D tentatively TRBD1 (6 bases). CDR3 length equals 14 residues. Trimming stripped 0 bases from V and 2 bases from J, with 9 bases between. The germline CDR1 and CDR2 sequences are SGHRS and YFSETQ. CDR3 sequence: CASSLAQGTYEQYF. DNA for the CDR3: TGCGCCAGCAGCTTGGCTCAGGGGACCTACGAGCAGTACTTC. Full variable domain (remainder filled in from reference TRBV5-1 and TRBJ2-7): KAGVTQTPRYLIKTRGQQVTLSCSPISGHRSVSWYQQTPGQGLQFLFEYFSETQRNKGNFPGRFSGRQFSNSRSEMNVSTLELGDSALYLCASSLAQGTYEQYFGPGTRLTVT.

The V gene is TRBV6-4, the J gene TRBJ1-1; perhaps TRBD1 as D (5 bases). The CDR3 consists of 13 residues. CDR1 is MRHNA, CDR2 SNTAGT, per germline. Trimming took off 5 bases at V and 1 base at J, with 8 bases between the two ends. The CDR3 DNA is TGTGCCAGCAGTCTTACAGGGAACACTGAAGCTTTCTTT. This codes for CASSLTGNTEAFF.

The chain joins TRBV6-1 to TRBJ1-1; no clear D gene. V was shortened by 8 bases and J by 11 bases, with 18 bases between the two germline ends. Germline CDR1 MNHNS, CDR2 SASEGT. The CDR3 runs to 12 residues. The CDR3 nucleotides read TGTGCCAGCCTTGGACTCACCGGGGATGCTTTCTTT. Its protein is CASLGLTGDAFF.

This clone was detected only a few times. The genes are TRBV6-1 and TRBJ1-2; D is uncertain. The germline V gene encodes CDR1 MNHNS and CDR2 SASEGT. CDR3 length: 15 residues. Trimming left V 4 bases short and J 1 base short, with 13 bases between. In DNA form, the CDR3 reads TGTGCCAGCAGTGGAGGCCAAGGACTTAACTATGGCTACACCTTC. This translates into CASSGGQGLNYGYTF.

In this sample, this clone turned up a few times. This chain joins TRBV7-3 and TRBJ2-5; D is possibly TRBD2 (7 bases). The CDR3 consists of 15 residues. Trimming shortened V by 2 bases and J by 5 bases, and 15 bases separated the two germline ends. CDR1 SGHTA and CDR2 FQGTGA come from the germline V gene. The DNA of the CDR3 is TGTGCCAGCAGCTTATCTGCGGGGGCGGGTGAGACCCAGTACTTC. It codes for CASSLSAGAGETQYF.

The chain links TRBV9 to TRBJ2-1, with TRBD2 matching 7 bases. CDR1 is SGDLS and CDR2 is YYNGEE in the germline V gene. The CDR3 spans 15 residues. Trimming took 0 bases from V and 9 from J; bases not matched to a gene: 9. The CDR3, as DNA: TGTGCCAGCAGCGTAGCGTGGGAGGGCCTGGGTGAGCAGTTCTTC. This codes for CASSVAWEGLGEQFF.

CDR3 loop: CASSKGQAAYEQYF. CDR3 coding DNA: TGCGCCAGCAGCAAGGGACAGGCTGCCTACGAGCAGTACTTC. The J gene is TRBJ2-7, the V gene TRBV5-1; 8 bases line up with TRBD1. V was clipped by 4 bases and J by 2 bases; unmatched bases: 5. The CDR3 consists of 14 residues. Germline V CDR1 and CDR2: SGHRS, YFSETQ.

The CDR3, as DNA: TGTGCCAGCAGTCAGAATTACGAGCAGTACTTC. Protein product: CASSQNYEQYF. The chain has TRBV27 and TRBJ2-7, with D uncertain. Trimming removed 5 bases at V and 4 bases at J, with 6 bases between. The germline V gene encodes CDR1 MNHEY and CDR2 SMNVEV (reference sequence). This CDR3 has 11 amino acids.

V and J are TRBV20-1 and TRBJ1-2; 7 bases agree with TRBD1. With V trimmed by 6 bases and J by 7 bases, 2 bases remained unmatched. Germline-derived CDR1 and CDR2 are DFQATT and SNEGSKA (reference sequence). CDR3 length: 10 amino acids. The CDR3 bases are TGCAGTGCAAACAGGGGTGGCTACACCTTC. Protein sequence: CSANRGGYTF.

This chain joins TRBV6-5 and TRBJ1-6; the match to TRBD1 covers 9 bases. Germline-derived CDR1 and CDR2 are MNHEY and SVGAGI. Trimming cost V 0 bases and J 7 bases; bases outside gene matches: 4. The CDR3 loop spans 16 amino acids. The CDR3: CASSYSSGTGNSPLHF. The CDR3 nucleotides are TGTGCCAGCAGTTACTCATCCGGGACAGGGAATTCACCCCTCCACTTT.

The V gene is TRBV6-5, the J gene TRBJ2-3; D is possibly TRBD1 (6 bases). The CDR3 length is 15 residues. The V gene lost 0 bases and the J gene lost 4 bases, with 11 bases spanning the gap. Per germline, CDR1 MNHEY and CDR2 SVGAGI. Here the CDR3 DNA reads TGTGCCAGCAGTTACTCGAATGGGGGCGCAGATACGCAGTATTTT. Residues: CASSYSNGGADTQYF.

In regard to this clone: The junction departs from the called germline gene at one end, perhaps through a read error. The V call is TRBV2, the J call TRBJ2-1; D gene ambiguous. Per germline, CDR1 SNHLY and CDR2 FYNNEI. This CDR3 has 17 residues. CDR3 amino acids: CASSEDPLNSSYNGQFF. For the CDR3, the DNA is TGTGCCAGCAGTGAAGACCCCCTCAACAGCTCCTACAATGGGCAGTTCTTC.

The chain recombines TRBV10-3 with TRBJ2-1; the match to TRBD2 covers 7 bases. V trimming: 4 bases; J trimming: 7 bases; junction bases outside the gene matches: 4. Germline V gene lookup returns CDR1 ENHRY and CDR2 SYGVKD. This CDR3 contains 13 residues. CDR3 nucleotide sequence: TGTGCCATCAGTGGGACTAGTGTTAATGAGCAGTTCTTC. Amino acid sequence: CAISGTSVNEQFF.

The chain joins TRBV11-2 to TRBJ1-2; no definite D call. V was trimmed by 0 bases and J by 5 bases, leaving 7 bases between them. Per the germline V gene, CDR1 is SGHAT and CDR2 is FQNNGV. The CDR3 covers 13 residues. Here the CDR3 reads CASSLDGRYGYTF. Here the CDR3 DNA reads TGTGCCAGCAGCTTAGATGGCAGATATGGCTACACCTTC. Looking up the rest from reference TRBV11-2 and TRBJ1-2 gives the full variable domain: EAGVAQSPRYKIIEKRQSVAFWCNPISGHATLYWYQQILGQGPKLLIQFQNNGVVDDSQLPKDRFSAERLKGVDSTLKIQPAKLEDSAVYLCASSLDGRYGYTFGSGTRLTVV.

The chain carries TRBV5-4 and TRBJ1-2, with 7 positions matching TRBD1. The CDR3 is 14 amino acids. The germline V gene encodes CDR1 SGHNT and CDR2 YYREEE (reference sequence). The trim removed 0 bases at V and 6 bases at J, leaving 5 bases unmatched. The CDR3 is CASSLGQGGNGYTF. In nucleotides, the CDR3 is TGTGCCAGCAGCTTGGGACAGGGTGGGAATGGCTACACCTTC.

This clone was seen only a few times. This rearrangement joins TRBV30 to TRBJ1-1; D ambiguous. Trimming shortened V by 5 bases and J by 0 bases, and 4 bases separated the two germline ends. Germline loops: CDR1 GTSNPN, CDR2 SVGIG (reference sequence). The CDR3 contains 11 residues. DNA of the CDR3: TGTGCCTGGGGGCTGAACACTGAAGCTTTCTTT. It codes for CAWGLNTEAFF.

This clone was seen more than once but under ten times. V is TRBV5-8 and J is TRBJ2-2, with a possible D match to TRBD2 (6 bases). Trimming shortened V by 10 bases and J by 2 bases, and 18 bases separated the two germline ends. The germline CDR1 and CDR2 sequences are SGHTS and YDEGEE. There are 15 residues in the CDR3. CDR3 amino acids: CARLGEDINTGELFF. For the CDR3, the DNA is TGTGCCCGCCTGGGGGAGGACATTAACACCGGGGAGCTGTTTTTT.

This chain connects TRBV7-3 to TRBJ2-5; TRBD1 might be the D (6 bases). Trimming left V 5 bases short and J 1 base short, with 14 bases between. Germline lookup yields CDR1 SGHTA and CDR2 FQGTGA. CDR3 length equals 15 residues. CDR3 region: CASSLYGQFQETQYF. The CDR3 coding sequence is TGTGCCAGCAGCCTTTATGGACAGTTCCAAGAGACCCAGTACTTC.

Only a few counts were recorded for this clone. This chain's CDR3 is CASSPKQGVNTEAFF. The CDR3 nucleotides read TGTGCCAGCTCACCGAAACAGGGGGTGAACACTGAAGCTTTCTTT. This chain joins TRBV18 and TRBJ1-1, with 8 bases identical to TRBD1. V shed 3 bases and J 0 bases; nucleotides not matched to a gene: 3. CDR3 length: 15 residues. Germline loops: CDR1 KGHSH, CDR2 LQKENI. Drawing the rest from reference TRBV18 and TRBJ1-1, the complete variable domain is NAGVMQNPRHLVRRRGQEARLRCSPMKGHSHVYWYRQLPEEGLKFMVYLQKENIIDESGMPKERFSAEFPKEGPSILRIQQVVRGDSAAYFCASSPKQGVNTEAFFGQGTRLTVV.

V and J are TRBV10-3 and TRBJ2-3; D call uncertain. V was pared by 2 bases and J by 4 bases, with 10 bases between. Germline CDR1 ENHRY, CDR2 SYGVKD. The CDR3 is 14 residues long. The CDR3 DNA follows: TGTGCCATCAGTGAGGAGGCTGCTTCAGATACGCAGTATTTT. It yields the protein CAISEEAASDTQYF.

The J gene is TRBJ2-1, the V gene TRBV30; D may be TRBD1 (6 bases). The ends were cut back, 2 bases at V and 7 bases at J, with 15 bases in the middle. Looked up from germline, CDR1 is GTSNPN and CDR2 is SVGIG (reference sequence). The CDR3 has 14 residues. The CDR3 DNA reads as TGTGCCTGGAGTCGCCACAGGGTGTGGAATGAGCAGTTCTTC. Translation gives CAWSRHRVWNEQFF.